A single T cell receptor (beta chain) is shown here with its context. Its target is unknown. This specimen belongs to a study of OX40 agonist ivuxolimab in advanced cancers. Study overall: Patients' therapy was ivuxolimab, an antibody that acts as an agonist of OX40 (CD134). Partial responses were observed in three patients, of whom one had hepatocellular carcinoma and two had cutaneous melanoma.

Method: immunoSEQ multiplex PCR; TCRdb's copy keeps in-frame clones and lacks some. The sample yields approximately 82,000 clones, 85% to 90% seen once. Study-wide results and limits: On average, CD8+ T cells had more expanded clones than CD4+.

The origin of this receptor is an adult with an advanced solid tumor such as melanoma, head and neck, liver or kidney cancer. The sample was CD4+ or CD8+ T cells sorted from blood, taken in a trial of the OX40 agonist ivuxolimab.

The CDR3 DNA reads TGTGCCAGCAGCGGGAGAGCCAAAAACATTCAGTACTTC. It yields the protein CASSGRAKNIQYF. The chain joins TRBV7-9 to TRBJ2-4, with a weak D call TRBD2 (5 bases). V was trimmed by 5 bases and J by 0 bases, leaving 5 bases between them. The CDR3 runs 13 residues. The germline V gene encodes CDR1 SEHNR and CDR2 FQNEAQ (reference sequence).